This entry is about one T cell receptor (beta chain). Its antigen remains unidentified. This sample is drawn from a study of blood T cells in healthy people across ages. Study-level points and caveats: Diversity estimated from one million T cells was considered an underestimate.

The CDR3 is made up of 13 amino acids. The V and J ends lost 4 bases and 5 bases respectively, with 8 bases between them. CDR1 KGHSH and CDR2 LQKENI come from the germline V gene. A second PCR of 7 to 11 cycles used a sample-barcoded 5' primer and a J-beta primer mix. Every cDNA molecule bore a tag from a template-switch adaptor containing 12 random nucleotides. TCRdb called the 5' RACE reads again in MiXCR, with one record for every CDR3 protein. The data hold fewer than 750,000 distinct CDR3 sequences, with more than 45% observed a single time. Isolation yielded PBMCs, at least 7 million per sample, in every case.

The specimen was blood. The rearrangement links TRBV18 to TRBJ2-2; D unresolved. The TCR was taken from a woman at least 80 years old in good health. DNA of the CDR3: TGTGCCAGCTCACAATCCGGGACCGGGGAGCTGTTTTTT. Protein product: CASSQSGTGELFF.